This T cell receptor (beta chain) was recovered during a study of brain T cells in children with intractable seizures. The length of the CDR3 is 17 residues. Trimming stripped 5 bases from V and 0 bases from J, with 16 bases between. Germline CDR1 MNHNY, CDR2 SVGAGI (reference sequence). Sequencing used immunoSEQ multiplex PCR; TCRdb keeps in-frame clones, though not all of them. Here the sample spans approximately 41,000 clones, around 90% being singletons. The TCR originated in a girl aged 2 to 9 with tuberous sclerosis and intractable seizures. Sequences were derived from peripheral blood, sampled at surgery. V and J are TRBV6-6 and TRBJ2-2, with unresolved D. Here the CDR3 reads CASSLLIELANTGELFF. Written as DNA, the CDR3 is TGTGCCAGCAGTCTCTTAATTGAATTAGCGAACACCGGGGAGCTGTTTTTT.